This T cell receptor beta chain was captured by sequencing in a study of OX40 agonist ivuxolimab in advanced cancers. For the study at large: Patients with prior anti-PD-1, anti-PD-L1 or anti-CTLA-4 therapy were eligible; about 40% had some.

The V gene's germline CDR1 is SGHRS and CDR2 YFSETQ. The V end lost 0 bases, the J end lost 8 bases, and 9 bases lay between the germline ends. The CDR3 has 13 amino acids. Systemic immunosuppression or autoimmune disease history was grounds to exclude patients. The repertoire was sequenced with immunoSEQ multiplex PCR; TCRdb's copy has only in-frame clones and lacks some. The sample shows 35,000 to 55,000 clones, about four fifths of them seen only once. Sequenced material: CD4+ or CD8+ T cells sorted from blood, taken in a trial of the OX40 agonist ivuxolimab. This receptor was taken from an adult with an advanced solid tumor such as melanoma, head and neck, liver or kidney cancer. This chain joins TRBV5-1 and TRBJ2-1; D is perhaps TRBD2 (5 bases). The CDR3 sequence is CASSLAGIDEQFF. CDR3 coding DNA: TGCGCCAGCAGCTTGGCCGGGATTGATGAGCAGTTCTTC.